The sequence of this T cell receptor beta chain was determined in a study of blood T cell repertoires in COVID-19. The CDR3 is made up of 13 amino acids. Germline V CDR1 and CDR2: MDHEN, SYDVKM. V was clipped by 5 bases and J by 10 bases; unmatched bases: 5. Using immunoSEQ multiplex PCR, the repertoire was profiled, and TCRdb retains in-frame clones only, with some absent. The sample has around 250,000 clones, 86% seen once. Clinical histories supplied by participants themselves formed the basis of cohort assignment. Sequencing input: PBMCs or T cells enriched from blood (not recorded which). This TCR was sampled from a woman aged 50 to 60 who had recovered from COVID-19. This rearrangement joins TRBV28 to TRBJ2-1; TRBD2 agrees at 10 bases. The CDR3 bases are TGTGCCAGCAGTGCAGCGGGAGGGCGCGAGCAGTTCTTC. As protein: CASSAAGGREQFF.